These T cell receptor beta chains were read from a single sample in a study of blood T cell repertoires in COVID-19. Some clones are missing from TCRdb's copy, which holds only in-frame ones; the method was immunoSEQ multiplex PCR. Among over 70,000 clones listed, 70% to 90% were seen once. Sequencing was performed on peripheral blood. These receptors came from a man in his sixties with COVID-19, enrolled during active disease. The CDR3 runs from the conserved cysteine through the conserved F or W. The D gene is left open where the match is weak. Clone size is not always given. Where it is, it says once, few, many or a class for expanded clones.

cdr3_nt	cdr3_aa	d_call	v_call	clone_size	j_call
TGTGCCAGTAGTCAACCCAGGGTCGGCACTGAAGCTTTCTTT	CASSQPRVGTEAFF	-	TRBV19	-	TRBJ1-1
TGTGCCAGCTCACAAACAGCCCTACTGAACACTGAAGCTTTCTTT	CASSQTALLNTEAFF	-	TRBV18	-	TRBJ1-1
TGCAGTGCTAGTCCCGAGGGTTGGCCCATCTACAATGAGCAGTTCTTC	CSASPEGWPIYNEQFF	-	TRBV20-1	-	TRBJ2-1
TGTGCCAGCAGCGTAGTTCAAGGGAGAAATGAGCAGTTCTTC	CASSVVQGRNEQFF	-	TRBV9	-	TRBJ2-1
TGTGCCATCAGTGACACAGTAGCGGCTAGCTCCTACGAGCAGTACTTC	CAISDTVAASSYEQYF	-	TRBV10-3	-	TRBJ2-7
TGTGCCGCCTCACGGGGACAGGGGAGCGGGGAGCTGTTTTTT	CAASRGQGSGELFF	TRBD1	TRBV6-5	-	TRBJ2-2
TGCGCCAGCAGCTTGGTTGCGGGCGTAACAGATACGCAGTATTTT	CASSLVAGVTDTQYF	-	TRBV5-1	-	TRBJ2-3
TGTGCCAGCAGTTTTCTCGTGGACAGGGGTAGCAATCAGCCCCAGCATTTT	CASSFLVDRGSNQPQHF	TRBD1	TRBV28	-	TRBJ1-5
TGTGCCAGCAGTGAGCGGGGGGAGATGAACACTGAAGCTTTCTTT	CASSERGEMNTEAFF	-	TRBV28	-	TRBJ1-1
TGCAGCGTCGAATCCGTCTTCGGACAGGGGGCGGGGTTGGAGACCCAGTACTTC	CSVESVFGQGAGLETQYF	TRBD1	TRBV29-1	-	TRBJ2-5
TGTGCCAGCAGCTTAGGCTGGCGGGGCACAGATACGCAGTATTTT	CASSLGWRGTDTQYF	-	TRBV11-2	few	TRBJ2-3
TGTGCCAGCACCGCTCGACCCTGGACAGGGCCCCAGCCCCAGCATTTT	CASTARPWTGPQPQHF	-	TRBV21-1	-	TRBJ1-5
TGTGCCAGCAGTGGAGCAGGGGATAATTCACCCCTCCACTTT	CASSGAGDNSPLHF	-	TRBV2	once	TRBJ1-6
TGTGCCACCAGCAGAGACCGGGACAGTTTCTACGAGCAGTACTTC	CATSRDRDSFYEQYF	TRBD1	TRBV15	-	TRBJ2-7
TGTGCCAGCTCCCCGGCGGGCGGAGGGGTTGAGCAGTACTTC	CASSPAGGGVEQYF	-	TRBV5-6	-	TRBJ2-7
TGTGCCAGCAGCCAAGCGAGCAGCGGAATTAGCTCTGGAAACACCATATATTTT	CASSQASSGISSGNTIYF	-	TRBV3-1/TRBV3-2	-	TRBJ1-3
TGTGCCAGCAGTGGCCCACTCTATGGCTACACCTTC	CASSGPLYGYTF	-	TRBV25-1	-	TRBJ1-2
TGTGCCACCAGCAGAGATAGGGTGTGGGGAGCTTATCACGTTACCTCCCAAGAGACCCAGTACTTC	CATSRDRVWGAYHVTSQETQYF	-	TRBV15	-	TRBJ2-5
TGTGCTAGTGGTCCCCAGGGACAAACCACAGATACGCAGTATTTT	CASGPQGQTTDTQYF	-	TRBV12-5	-	TRBJ2-3
TGTGCCAGCAGCAGAGACTTTTATCAGCCCCAGCATTTT	CASSRDFYQPQHF	-	TRBV7-2	-	TRBJ1-5
TGTGCCTGGAACCAGGGTCCCTACAATGAGCAGTTCTTC	CAWNQGPYNEQFF	-	TRBV30	-	TRBJ2-1
TGCGCCAGCAGTGACTCAAGGACAGGGCCCTCCTACGAGCAGTACTTC	CASSDSRTGPSYEQYF	TRBD1	TRBV10-1	-	TRBJ2-7
TGTGCCAGCAGAGGACAGGGCTACTACGAGCAGTACTTC	CASRGQGYYEQYF	TRBD1	TRBV6-5	-	TRBJ2-7
TGCGCCAGCAGCTTGAGTTTAGATAGCAATCAGCCCCAGCATTTT	CASSLSLDSNQPQHF	-	TRBV5-1	-	TRBJ1-5
TGTGCCAGCAGCTTTGGACAGTTGAACACTGAAGCTTTCTTT	CASSFGQLNTEAFF	-	TRBV5-4	-	TRBJ1-1
TGTGCCAGTAGAATAAATACCGGGAGAGTTTACGAGCAGTACTTC	CASRINTGRVYEQYF	-	TRBV19	-	TRBJ2-7
TGTGCCAGCAGCTTAGATTGGCTGGCCGGGGAGCTGTTTTTT	CASSLDWLAGELFF	-	TRBV7-2	-	TRBJ2-2
TGTGCCACCAGGACATTGGGGAGGGCAGGTGAGCAGTTCTTC	CATRTLGRAGEQFF	TRBD2	TRBV24-1	once	TRBJ2-1
TGCAGCGCCCAAACGACAGGGTGGGGCGATATGAACACTGAAGCTTTCTTT	CSAQTTGWGDMNTEAFF	TRBD1	TRBV29-1	-	TRBJ1-1
TGTGCCAGTACGGACTGGGAGGGCCGCCTTTACAATCAGCCCCAGCATTTT	CASTDWEGRLYNQPQHF	-	TRBV19	few	TRBJ1-5
TGTGCCAGCAGCTCAAGACAGTCTGGAAACACCATATATTTT	CASSSRQSGNTIYF	-	TRBV7-2	-	TRBJ1-3
TGTGCCAGCAGTTACGTGGGTGGCGGCGCTAATTCACCCCTCCACTTT	CASSYVGGGANSPLHF	-	TRBV6-5	once	TRBJ1-6
TGTGCCAGCACACCGGGGACCTACAATGAGCAGTTCTTC	CASTPGTYNEQFF	-	TRBV2	-	TRBJ2-1
TGTGCCAGCAGCTCCGGACAGGGGCTTCACTATGGCTACACCTTC	CASSSGQGLHYGYTF	TRBD1	TRBV7-4	few	TRBJ1-2
TGCGCCAGCAGCCCCCGTACGGGAGGAAGCTCCTACGAGCAGTACTTC	CASSPRTGGSSYEQYF	TRBD2	TRBV5-1	-	TRBJ2-7
TGTGCCAGCAGCTTGGCGGTCCTCACAGATACGCAGTATTTT	CASSLAVLTDTQYF	-	TRBV11-2	-	TRBJ2-3
TGTGCCAGCACCATCGACAGGGTTAAAAATTCACCCCTCCACTTT	CASTIDRVKNSPLHF	TRBD1	TRBV2	-	TRBJ1-6
TGTGCCAGCACCGCGGACAGGGAGTTCTCACCCCTCCACTTT	CASTADREFSPLHF	TRBD1	TRBV2	-	TRBJ1-6
TGTGCCAGCAGCCCAGGGGGTAGGAATCAGCCCCAGCATTTT	CASSPGGRNQPQHF	TRBD1	TRBV28	-	TRBJ1-5
TGTGCCAGCAGATCTCAAGGAAGCGGAAGCTACGAGCAGTACTTC	CASRSQGSGSYEQYF	-	TRBV28	-	TRBJ2-7
TGTGCCAGCAGCGGCCCTGGACTACCTAACACAGATACGCAGTATTTT	CASSGPGLPNTDTQYF	-	TRBV9	-	TRBJ2-3
TGTGCCAGCAGCTTCCGACAGGGGGGCTCTGGGGCCAACGTCCTGACTTTC	CASSFRQGGSGANVLTF	TRBD1	TRBV7-2	-	TRBJ2-6
TGTGCCAGCAGTGCCCTGTTCACGGACAGGGCAGGGGAGCTGTTTTTT	CASSALFTDRAGELFF	TRBD1	TRBV6-1	few	TRBJ2-2
TGTGCCAGTGGGATCATCGCGGGTCAGCCCCAGCATTTT	CASGIIAGQPQHF	-	TRBV19	-	TRBJ1-5
TGTGCCAGCAGCTTCCGGGACTCAGGAGGGGAGCTGTTTTTT	CASSFRDSGGELFF	-	TRBV11-3	-	TRBJ2-2
TGTGCCAGCAGAGATAGGACAGCTAATTCACCCCTCCACTTT	CASRDRTANSPLHF	-	TRBV2	few	TRBJ1-6
TGTGCCAGCAGCTGGAGACAGGGCCCCGGGGAGCTGTTTTTT	CASSWRQGPGELFF	TRBD1	TRBV11-2	-	TRBJ2-2
TGTGCCACCAGTGACCGCGTGAGTGGCTACACCTTC	CATSDRVSGYTF	-	TRBV24-1	-	TRBJ1-2
TGTGCCAGCAGTTACTCAGGTAGCGGGAGCTACAATGAGCAGTTCTTC	CASSYSGSGSYNEQFF	TRBD2	TRBV6-5	-	TRBJ2-1
TGTGCCAGCAGTCCGACAGGGCCCACAGATACGCAGTATTTT	CASSPTGPTDTQYF	TRBD1	TRBV6-1	-	TRBJ2-3
TGTGCCAGCAGTGAACAGGGGGCCGGGGAGCTGTTTTTT	CASSEQGAGELFF	TRBD1	TRBV11-1	-	TRBJ2-2